This T cell receptor beta chain originates from a study of shared clonotypes between healthy human individuals. The CDR3 covers 13 residues. Trimming pared 6 bases from V and 1 base from J, leaving 9 bases between. The germline V gene has CDR1 ENHRY and CDR2 SYGVKD. Produced via immunoSEQ multiplex PCR; TCRdb's table is partial and in-frame only. The table lists 780,000 or so clones, around 70% of them singletons. The J gene is TRBJ1-1, the V gene TRBV10-3; D is unresolved. The receptor was derived from a woman aged 30 to 39 in good health. Sequenced material: memory CD4+ T cells sorted from blood. The sample's subset: CD45RA-negative fraction. CDR3 amino acids: CAIRLGSNTEAFF. The CDR3 DNA sequence: TGTGCCATCAGACTTGGGTCGAACACTGAAGCTTTCTTT.